The 8 T cell receptor beta chains presented below share a single source sample, sequenced in a study of blood T cell repertoires in COVID-19. Data came from immunoSEQ multiplex PCR; TCRdb stores just in-frame clones and leaves some out. The sample contains 130,000 to 150,000 clones, almost 85% of which appear only once. The source material was peripheral blood. The origin of the receptors is a human donor with acute or convalescent COVID-19. The donor label of this sample is uncertain.

This clone was counted between two and nine times. V gene TRBV30 combines with J gene TRBJ1-4; D remains ambiguous. Trimming took off 2 bases at V and 0 bases at J, with 13 bases between the two ends. The CDR3 is made up of 16 amino acids. Germline CDR1 and CDR2: GTSNPN and SVGIG (reference sequence). The CDR3 protein is CAWSPGSGTTNEKLFF. The CDR3 DNA is TGTGCCTGGAGTCCCGGGTCGGGGACAACTAATGAAAAACTGTTTTTT. Complete variable domain (other parts from reference TRBV30 and TRBJ1-4): SQTIHQWPATLVQPVGSPLSLECTVEGTSNPNLYWYRQAAGRGLQLLFYSVGIGQISSEVPQNLSASRPQDRQFILSSKKLLLSDSGFYLCAWSPGSGTTNEKLFFGSGTQLSVL.

The CDR3 is CASSQGTGANYGYTF. CDR3 nucleotide sequence: TGCGCCAGCAGCCAAGGGACAGGGGCTAACTATGGCTACACCTTC. The rearrangement uses TRBV4-1 and TRBJ1-2, with 9 bases lining up with TRBD1. V gave up 1 base and J gave up 0 bases; unmatched junction bases: 0. Germline lookup yields CDR1 MGHRA and CDR2 YSYEKL. The CDR3 contains 15 residues.

The rearrangement uses TRBV5-1 and TRBJ2-7; TRBD1 aligns across 7 bases. The ends lost 2 bases at V and 7 bases at J; junction bases unmatched: 9. CDR1 and CDR2 from the germline V gene are SGHRS and YFSETQ. The CDR3 loop spans 14 amino acids. The CDR3 DNA sequence: TGCGCCAGCAGCTTTGGGACAGTGCCAGGTGAGCAGTACTTC. Its protein product is CASSFGTVPGEQYF.

The J gene is TRBJ1-1, the V gene TRBV24-1; D may be TRBD1 (5 bases). The length of the CDR3 is 17 residues. Germline CDR1 and CDR2: KGHDR and SFDVKD. V shed 9 bases and J shed 1 base, with 23 bases lying between them. CDR3 protein: CATPVVGPGYPNTEAFF. DNA for the CDR3: TGTGCCACCCCAGTTGTCGGACCAGGGTACCCGAACACTGAAGCTTTCTTT.

This clone is a singleton in its sample. The chain combines TRBV19 with TRBJ1-2; D is undetermined. Deletions cut 7 bases from V and 0 bases from J, with 12 bases between. Germline loops: CDR1 LNHDA, CDR2 SQIVND (reference sequence). CDR3 length equals 14 residues. CDR3 protein: CASKIEATNYGYTF. As DNA, the CDR3 is TGTGCCAGTAAGATCGAGGCAACTAACTATGGCTACACCTTC.

The V gene is TRBV5-1, the J gene TRBJ2-3; D not resolved. The germline CDR1 and CDR2 sequences are SGHRS and YFSETQ. The CDR3 length is 13 residues. V gave up 4 bases and J gave up 6 bases, with 12 bases separating them. CDR3 sequence reads: CASSLRVGDTQYF. The CDR3 DNA is TGCGCCAGCAGCCTCCGGGTCGGGGATACGCAGTATTTT.

The CDR3 loop reads CASSPRADTQYF. The CDR3 coding sequence is TGTGCCAGCAGTCCGAGGGCAGATACGCAGTATTTT. The chain has TRBV7-9 and TRBJ2-3; tentatively, D is TRBD2 (5 bases). CDR1 and CDR2 from the germline V gene are SEHNR and FQNEAQ (reference sequence). This CDR3 is built from 12 residues. Between the trimmed V and J ends, which lost 6 bases and 4 bases, there was a span of 8 bases.

This chain connects TRBV10-3 to TRBJ1-1, with D possibly matching TRBD1 (5 bases). This CDR3 comprises 14 residues. V dropped 6 bases and J dropped 1 base, with 12 bases sitting between them. Germline V CDR1 and CDR2: ENHRY, SYGVKD. DNA of the CDR3: TGTGCCATCAGGGAGACAGTCTCGAACACTGAAGCTTTCTTT. Translating it yields CAIRETVSNTEAFF.